This entry lists 32 T cell receptor beta chains sequenced from one sample in a study of blood T cell repertoires in COVID-19. Produced via immunoSEQ multiplex PCR; TCRdb's table is partial and in-frame only. The sample lists about 250,000 clones, over 70% occurring once. Material for sequencing was peripheral blood. These receptors all stem from an elderly woman with acute or convalescent COVID-19.

The genes are TRBV18 and TRBJ2-6, with D maybe TRBD2 (5 bases). Deletions cut 0 bases from V and 4 bases from J, with 10 bases between. CDR1 KGHSH and CDR2 LQKENI come from the germline V gene. This CDR3 has 16 amino acids. This CDR3 reads CASSPPRGAGANVLTF. The CDR3 DNA reads as TGTGCCAGCTCACCACCCCGGGGTGCCGGGGCCAACGTCCTGACTTTC.

On this clone itself: In this CDR3 the conserved last residue, phenylalanine or tryptophan, is missing, so a read error is likely. The DNA is omitted, as the CDR3 cannot be located on it reliably, and the CDR3 follows TCRdb's listing. The rearrangement joins TRBV6-1 to TRBJ1-1; the D call TRBD1 from the table was never checked on the DNA. The CDR3 is 11 residues long, counting both termini. Germline V gives CDR1 MNHNS, CDR2 SASEGT. The CDR3 reads CASSEESPQFT.

V gene TRBV2 combines with J gene TRBJ2-7; D unclear. This CDR3 comprises 14 residues. V lost 4 bases and J 5 bases, leaving 15 bases between the germline ends. The germline gives CDR1 SNHLY, CDR2 FYNNEI. The chain's CDR3 is CASSASQVNHEQYF. CDR3 DNA sequence: TGTGCCAGCAGTGCCAGTCAGGTAAACCACGAGCAGTACTTC.

This chain uses TRBV5-1 with TRBJ2-6, with TRBD1 matching over 8 bases. CDR3 length: 17 amino acids. Per germline, CDR1 SGHRS and CDR2 YFSETQ. The ends lost 4 bases at V and 0 bases at J; junction bases unmatched: 6. CDR3: CASSLGTGSSGANVLTF. The CDR3, as DNA: TGCGCCAGCAGCCTGGGGACAGGCAGCTCTGGGGCCAACGTCCTGACTTTC. Together with reference TRBV5-1 and TRBJ2-6, the CDR3 gives the full variable domain: KAGVTQTPRYLIKTRGQQVTLSCSPISGHRSVSWYQQTPGQGLQFLFEYFSETQRNKGNFPGRFSGRQFSNSRSEMNVSTLELGDSALYLCASSLGTGSSGANVLTFGAGSRLTVL.

V and J are TRBV14 and TRBJ1-1, with D perhaps TRBD1 (6 bases). CDR1 and CDR2 from the germline V gene are SGHDN and FVKESK. V was cut by 1 base and J by 3 bases, with 27 bases left in between. The CDR3 contains 20 residues. The CDR3 DNA is TGTGCCAGCAGCCAAGGAGGGAGAGGGGGTCTTCTGTACGGGTACACTGAAGCTTTCTTT. This encodes CASSQGGRGGLLYGYTEAFF.

The chain carries TRBV4-2 and TRBJ1-2; maybe TRBD1 (5 bases). CDR1 and CDR2 (germline): LGHNA, YNFKEQ. The CDR3 extends over 13 amino acids. Trimming pared 4 bases from V and 0 bases from J, leaving 6 bases between. The DNA for the CDR3 is TGTGCCAGCAGCCCGGACACTAACTATGGCTACACCTTC. Protein product: CASSPDTNYGYTF.

This clone occurred a few times. This sample also contains other DNA sequences that code for the same CDR3. The chain uses TRBV3-1 (or the pseudogene TRBV3-2) and TRBJ1-2; maybe TRBD1 (6 bases). This CDR3 is 12 amino acids long. The germline gives CDR1 LGHDT, CDR2 YNNKEL (reference sequence). The V gene lost 1 base and the J gene lost 8 bases, with 8 bases spanning the gap. The CDR3 is CASSQGQGGYTF. CDR3 nucleotides: TGTGCCAGCAGCCAAGGCCAGGGGGGCTACACCTTC.

This clone was observed a single time. Additional DNA sequences in this sample encode the identical CDR3. The rearrangement links TRBV18 to TRBJ2-2; D is possibly TRBD1 (5 bases). The V gene lost 6 bases and the J gene lost 0 bases, with 14 bases spanning the gap. There are 16 residues in the CDR3. Germline CDR1 is KGHSH and CDR2 is LQKENI. The CDR3 sequence is CASSRGTGSNTGELFF. In DNA form, the CDR3 reads TGTGCCAGCTCTCGAGGAACAGGATCGAACACCGGGGAGCTGTTTTTT.

The rearrangement links TRBV10-3 to TRBJ1-4, with TRBD1 as a possible D gene (5 bases). V lost 7 bases and J lost 4, with 10 bases in between. The CDR3 consists of 13 residues. Germline V lookup: CDR1 ENHRY, CDR2 SYGVKD. DNA of the CDR3: TGTGCCATCAACGGGGGAGTTAATGAAAAACTGTTTTTT. Protein product: CAINGGVNEKLFF.

The chain employs TRBV6-2 or TRBV6-3 and TRBJ2-7; D not certain. The CDR3 is made up of 12 amino acids. Per germline, CDR1 MNHEY and CDR2 SVGEGT. V gave up 6 bases and J gave up 11 bases, with 17 bases separating them. The CDR3 DNA is TGTGCCAGCAGCGACTCTCCCCGACGGAAGTACTTC. Translation gives CASSDSPRRKYF.

The rearrangement links TRBV6-1 to TRBJ2-6; D perhaps matches TRBD2 (6 bases). CDR1 MNHNS and CDR2 SASEGT come from the germline V gene. The length of the CDR3 is 17 residues. V was trimmed by 4 bases and J by 0 bases, leaving 13 bases between them. Here the CDR3 DNA reads TGTGCCAGCAGTGCCCGACCGCGGGGCTCTGGGGCCAACGTCCTGACTTTC. It translates to CASSARPRGSGANVLTF.

With regard to this clone: This same CDR3 is encoded by further DNA sequences in the sample. This chain joins TRBV3-1 (or the pseudogene TRBV3-2) and TRBJ1-1; tentative D call: TRBD1 (5 bases). In germline, CDR1 is LGHDT, CDR2 YNNKEL (reference sequence). V lost 3 bases and J lost 4, with 9 bases in between. This CDR3 is 13 amino acids long. The CDR3 loop reads CASSQGGGTEAFF. CDR3 in DNA: TGTGCCAGCAGCCAGGGGGGGGGCACTGAAGCTTTCTTT.

The V and J genes are TRBV19 and TRBJ2-7; 7 bases are a match to TRBD1. Germline-derived CDR1 and CDR2 are LNHDA and SQIVND (reference sequence). The length of the CDR3 is 16 residues. V lost 4 bases, J lost 0 bases, and 9 bases stayed unmatched. The CDR3 is CASSTQGTVASYEQYF. The CDR3 DNA reads as TGTGCCAGTAGTACCCAAGGGACAGTGGCCTCCTACGAGCAGTACTTC.

The gene calls are TRBV5-1 and TRBJ2-1, with D perhaps TRBD1 (6 bases). The CDR3 is made up of 15 amino acids. Trimming took 4 bases from V and 4 from J, leaving 15 bases between them. Germline CDR1 reads SGHRS; CDR2 reads YFSETQ. Here the CDR3 reads CASSPQGPEYNEQFF. CDR3 coding DNA: TGCGCCAGCAGCCCACAGGGTCCTGAGTACAATGAGCAGTTCTTC.

The rearrangement links TRBV4-1 to TRBJ2-2, with D unclear. The V and J ends lost 0 bases and 7 bases respectively, with 6 bases between them. The germline CDR1 and CDR2 sequences are MGHRA and YSYEKL. The CDR3 has 13 residues. The DNA of the CDR3 is TGCGCCAGCAGCCAAGATATGTTCGGGGAGCTGTTTTTT. It codes for CASSQDMFGELFF.

This sequence joins TRBV3-1 (or the pseudogene TRBV3-2) and TRBJ1-4; maybe TRBD1 (5 bases). The CDR3 is 13 residues long. CDR1 and CDR2 from the germline V gene are LGHDT and YNNKEL (reference sequence). The V gene lost 10 bases and the J gene lost 6 bases, with 15 bases spanning the gap. CDR3 nucleotide sequence: TGTGCCACGGGGGGTAATCTTGATGAAAAACTGTTTTTT. This sequence encodes CATGGNLDEKLFF.

The chain combines TRBV9 with TRBJ2-1, with D maybe TRBD2 (5 bases). This CDR3 comprises 12 residues. V lost 0 bases and J 10 bases, leaving 8 bases between the germline ends. The germline V gene encodes CDR1 SGDLS and CDR2 YYNGEE. As DNA, the CDR3 is TGTGCCAGCAGCGTAGCGGGAACGGAGCAGTTCTTC. As protein: CASSVAGTEQFF.

This chain links TRBV9 with TRBJ2-3; 8 bases agree with TRBD2. Germline-derived CDR1 and CDR2 are SGDLS and YYNGEE. This CDR3 region has 16 residues. Trimming took 1 base from V and 2 from J; bases not matched to a gene: 6. CDR3 loop: CASSVLAGLYTDTQYF. The CDR3 nucleotides are TGTGCCAGCAGCGTACTAGCGGGCCTCTACACAGATACGCAGTATTTT.

J is TRBJ1-2 and V is TRBV12-3 or TRBV12-4; weak D call: TRBD1 (6 bases). Trimming removed 6 bases at V and 4 bases at J, with 9 bases between. The CDR3 consists of 12 residues. CDR3 amino acids: CASSRQVYGYTF. CDR3 DNA: TGTGCCAGCAGCCGACAGGTCTATGGCTACACCTTC.

The rearrangement links TRBV3-1 (or the pseudogene TRBV3-2) to TRBJ2-3, with 7 bases fitting TRBD2. Germline V gene sequence: CDR1 LGHDT, CDR2 YNNKEL (reference sequence). V lost 0 bases, J lost 6 bases, and 9 bases stayed unmatched. This CDR3 region has 16 residues. The CDR3 spells CASSQDGRVAADTQYF. In DNA form, the CDR3 reads TGTGCCAGCAGCCAAGATGGGAGGGTAGCGGCGGATACGCAGTATTTT.

The chain couples TRBV9 to TRBJ2-2; tentative D call: TRBD1 (6 bases). In germline, CDR1 is SGDLS, CDR2 YYNGEE. The CDR3 runs 16 residues. Trimming removed 5 bases from V and 0 bases from J, with 14 bases in between. CDR3 loop: CASSLDGTSNTGELFF. The CDR3 region has the DNA TGTGCCAGCAGTTTGGACGGGACATCGAACACCGGGGAGCTGTTTTTT.

This chain links TRBV7-2 with TRBJ2-3; 12 nucleotides match TRBD2. The CDR3 runs to 14 residues. Germline CDR1 is SGHTA and CDR2 is FQGNSA. V lost 5 bases and J lost 6; bases outside the gene matches: 3. The CDR3 spells CASSPTSGGDTQYF. The CDR3 DNA follows: TGTGCCAGCAGCCCTACTAGCGGGGGGGATACGCAGTATTTT.

There are many counts of this clone. This sample also contains other DNA sequences that code for the same CDR3. The V and J genes are TRBV12-3 or TRBV12-4 and TRBJ1-1; D call uncertain. CDR3 length: 13 residues. Trimming shortened V by 1 base and J by 2 bases, and 5 bases separated the two germline ends. The DNA of the CDR3 is TGTGCCAGCAGTTTAGGTAAAAACACTGAAGCTTTCTTT. Protein sequence: CASSLGKNTEAFF.

The chain uses TRBV4-1 and TRBJ2-1, with 9 bases matching TRBD2. This CDR3 has 17 amino acids. V trimming: 0 bases; J trimming: 8 bases; junction bases outside the gene matches: 11. The germline V gene has CDR1 MGHRA and CDR2 YSYEKL. This chain's CDR3 is CASSQDRPAGGSYEQFF. In DNA form, the CDR3 reads TGCGCCAGCAGCCAAGATCGACCAGCGGGGGGATCGTATGAGCAGTTCTTC.

V usage is TRBV4-2 and J usage is TRBJ1-6; no reliable D call. The CDR3 is made up of 16 amino acids. Germline V gives CDR1 LGHNA, CDR2 YNFKEQ. The ends were cut back, 0 bases at V and 1 base at J, with 7 bases in the middle. CDR3 in DNA: TGTGCCAGCAGCCAAGATAGCGGGTCCTATAATTCACCCCTCCACTTT. Encoded protein: CASSQDSGSYNSPLHF.

CDR3 coding DNA: TGTGCCAGCAGTGAAGCGAGCCGGGGGGTAGGTCAGCCCCAGCATTTT. Its translation: CASSEASRGVGQPQHF. This chain joins TRBV6-1 and TRBJ1-5; D might be TRBD1 (5 bases). Trimming took off 0 bases at V and 6 bases at J, with 15 bases between the two ends. This CDR3 region has 16 residues. CDR1 and CDR2 from the germline V gene are MNHNS and SASEGT.

This chain links TRBV12-3 or TRBV12-4 with TRBJ1-2; 7 bases map to TRBD1. The J segment lost 4 bases and the V segment lost 5 bases, leaving 4 bases of the junction unmatched. The CDR3 runs to 13 residues. CDR3 nucleotide sequence: TGTGCCAGCAGTATCGGACAGGTCTATGGCTACACCTTC. Encoded protein: CASSIGQVYGYTF.

Notes on this clone: The identical CDR3 is also encoded by other nucleotide sequences in the sample. The chain employs TRBV5-1 and TRBJ2-2; 7 nucleotides line up with TRBD1. CDR3 length: 15 amino acids. Germline V lookup: CDR1 SGHRS, CDR2 YFSETQ. The V gene end was trimmed by 4 bases and the J gene end by 1 base; junction bases not matched to a gene: 4. The CDR3 is CASSLGQLNTGELFF. For the CDR3, the DNA is TGCGCCAGCAGCCTGGGACAGCTGAACACCGGGGAGCTGTTTTTT.

This clone was detected only a few times. V and J are TRBV11-2 and TRBJ1-1; TRBD1 matches at 9 bases. Germline V gives CDR1 SGHAT, CDR2 FQNNGV. The length of the CDR3 is 14 residues. The ends lost 5 bases at V and 4 bases at J; junction bases unmatched: 5. The DNA for the CDR3 is TGTGCCAGCAGCGAGGGACAGGGCTTCACTGAAGCTTTCTTT. Amino acids: CASSEGQGFTEAFF.

The chain carries TRBV2 and TRBJ2-2; 7 positions agree with TRBD2. The CDR3 runs to 16 residues. V shed 7 bases, J shed 5 bases, and the junction held 13 bases outside the gene matches. Germline assignment: CDR1 SNHLY and CDR2 FYNNEI. The CDR3 reads CASTRDGGSWTGELFF. In DNA form, the CDR3 reads TGTGCCAGCACCCGGGACGGCGGGAGTTGGACCGGGGAGCTGTTTTTT.

The chain has TRBV5-5 and TRBJ1-3; 10 nucleotides line up with TRBD1. V gave up 4 bases and J gave up 6 bases; unmatched junction bases: 1. The CDR3 is 13 residues long. The germline gives CDR1 SGHKS, CDR2 YYEKEE (reference sequence). This chain's CDR3 is CASSGTGANTIYF. Here the CDR3 DNA reads TGTGCCAGCAGCGGGACAGGGGCAAACACCATATATTTT.

This clone appeared once. The chain joins TRBV7-8 to TRBJ1-4; D gene uncertain. CDR1 and CDR2 (germline): SGHVS, FQNEAQ. The CDR3 extends over 14 amino acids. V was cut by 5 bases and J by 7 bases, with 14 bases left in between. CDR3 sequence (DNA): TGTGCCAGCAGCGAAAAGAGACTCAGTGAAAAACTGTTTTTT. Amino acid sequence: CASSEKRLSEKLFF.